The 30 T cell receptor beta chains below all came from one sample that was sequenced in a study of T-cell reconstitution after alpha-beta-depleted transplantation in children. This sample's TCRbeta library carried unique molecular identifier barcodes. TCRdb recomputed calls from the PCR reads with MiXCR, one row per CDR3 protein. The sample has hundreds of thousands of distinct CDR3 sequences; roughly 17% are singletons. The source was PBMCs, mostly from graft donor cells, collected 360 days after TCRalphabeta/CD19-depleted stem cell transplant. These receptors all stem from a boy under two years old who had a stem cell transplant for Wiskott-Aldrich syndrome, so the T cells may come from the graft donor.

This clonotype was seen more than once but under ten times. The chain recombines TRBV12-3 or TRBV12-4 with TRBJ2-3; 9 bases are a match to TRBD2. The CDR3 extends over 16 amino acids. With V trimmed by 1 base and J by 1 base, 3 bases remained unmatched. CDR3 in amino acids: CASSLGLAGRTDTQYF. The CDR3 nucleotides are TGTGCCAGCAGTTTAGGTCTAGCGGGGCGCACAGATACGCAGTATTTT.

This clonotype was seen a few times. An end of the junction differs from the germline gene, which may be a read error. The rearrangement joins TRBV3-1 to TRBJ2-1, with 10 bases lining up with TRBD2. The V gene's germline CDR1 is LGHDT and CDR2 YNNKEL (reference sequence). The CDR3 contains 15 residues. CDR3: CASRQAGGPGNEQFF. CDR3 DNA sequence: TGTGCCAGCAGGCAAGCGGGAGGGCCGGGGAATGAGCAGTTCTTC.

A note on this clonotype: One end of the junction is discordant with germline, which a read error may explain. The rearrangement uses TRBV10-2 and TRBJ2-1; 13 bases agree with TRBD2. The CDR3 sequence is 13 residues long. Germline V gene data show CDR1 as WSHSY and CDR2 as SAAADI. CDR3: CASSATSGRALPF. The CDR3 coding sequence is TGCGCCAGCAGTGCTACTAGCGGGAGGGCCTTACCCTTC.

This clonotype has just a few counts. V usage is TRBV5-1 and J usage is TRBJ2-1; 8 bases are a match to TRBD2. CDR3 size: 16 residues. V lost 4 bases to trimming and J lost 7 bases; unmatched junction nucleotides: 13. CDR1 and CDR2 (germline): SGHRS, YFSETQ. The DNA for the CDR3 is TGCGCCAGCAGCCCCCGCGCGAGCGGGGGAAAGAATGAGCAGTTCTTC. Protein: CASSPRASGGKNEQFF.

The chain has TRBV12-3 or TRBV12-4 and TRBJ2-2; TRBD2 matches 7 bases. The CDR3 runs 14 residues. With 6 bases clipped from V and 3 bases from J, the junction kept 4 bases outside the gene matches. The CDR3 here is CASRAGSHTGELFF. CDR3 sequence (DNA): TGTGCCAGCAGAGCGGGGAGTCACACCGGGGAGCTGTTTTTT.

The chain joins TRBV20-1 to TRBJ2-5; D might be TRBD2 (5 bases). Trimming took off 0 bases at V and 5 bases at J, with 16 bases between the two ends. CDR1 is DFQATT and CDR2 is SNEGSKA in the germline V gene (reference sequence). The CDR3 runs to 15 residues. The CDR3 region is CSARDSGLIWETQYF. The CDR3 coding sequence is TGCAGTGCTAGAGATTCTGGACTGATCTGGGAGACCCAGTACTTC.

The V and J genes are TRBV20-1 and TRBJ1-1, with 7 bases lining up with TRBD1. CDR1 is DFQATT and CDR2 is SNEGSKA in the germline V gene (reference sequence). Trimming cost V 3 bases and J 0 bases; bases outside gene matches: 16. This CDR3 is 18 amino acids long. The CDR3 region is CSARGFSDRYYMNTEAFF. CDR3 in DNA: TGCAGTGCTAGGGGATTCTCGGACAGGTACTACATGAACACTGAAGCTTTCTTT.

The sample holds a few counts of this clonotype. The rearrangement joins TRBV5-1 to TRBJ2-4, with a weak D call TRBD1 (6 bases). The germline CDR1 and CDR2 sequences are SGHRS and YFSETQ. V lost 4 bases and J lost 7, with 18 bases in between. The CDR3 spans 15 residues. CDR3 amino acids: CASSRPGHSVNIQYF. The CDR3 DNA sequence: TGCGCCAGCAGCCGCCCGGGACATTCGGTCAACATTCAGTACTTC.

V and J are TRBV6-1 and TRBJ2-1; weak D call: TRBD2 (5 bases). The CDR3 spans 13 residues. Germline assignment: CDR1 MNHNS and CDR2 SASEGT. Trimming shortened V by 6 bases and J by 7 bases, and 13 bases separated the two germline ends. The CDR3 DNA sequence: TGTGCCAGCAGCCACACCCGGAGGAATGAGCAGTTCTTC. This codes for CASSHTRRNEQFF.

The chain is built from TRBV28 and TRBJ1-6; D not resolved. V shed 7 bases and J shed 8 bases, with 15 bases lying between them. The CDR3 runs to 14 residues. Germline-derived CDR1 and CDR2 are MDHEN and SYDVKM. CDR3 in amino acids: CASTLGPRYSPLHF. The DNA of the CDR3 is TGTGCCAGCACCCTTGGGCCCAGGTATTCACCCCTCCACTTT.

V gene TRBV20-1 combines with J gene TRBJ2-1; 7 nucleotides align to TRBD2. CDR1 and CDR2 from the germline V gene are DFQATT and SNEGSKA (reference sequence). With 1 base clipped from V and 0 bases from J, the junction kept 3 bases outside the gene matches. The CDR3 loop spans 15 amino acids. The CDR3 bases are TGCAGTGCTAGAGGTCGCGGGAGCTCCTACAATGAGCAGTTCTTC. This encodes CSARGRGSSYNEQFF.

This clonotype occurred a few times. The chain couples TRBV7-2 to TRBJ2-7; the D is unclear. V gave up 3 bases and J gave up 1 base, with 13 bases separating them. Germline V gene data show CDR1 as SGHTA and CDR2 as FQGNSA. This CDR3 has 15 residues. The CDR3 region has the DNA TGTGCCAGCAGCTTTTCTCCTACCACGTCCTACGAGCAGTACTTC. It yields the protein CASSFSPTTSYEQYF. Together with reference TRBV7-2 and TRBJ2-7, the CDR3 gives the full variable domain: GAGVSQSPSNKVTEKGKDVELRCDPISGHTALYWYRQSLGQGLEFLIYFQGNSAPDKSGLPSDRFSAERTGGSVSTLTIQRTQQEDSAVYLCASSFSPTTSYEQYFGPGTRLTVT.

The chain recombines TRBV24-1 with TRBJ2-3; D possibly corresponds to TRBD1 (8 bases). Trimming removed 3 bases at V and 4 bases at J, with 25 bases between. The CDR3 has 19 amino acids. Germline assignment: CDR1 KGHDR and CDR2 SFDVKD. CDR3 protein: CATSDPGQGRRENPDTQYF. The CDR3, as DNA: TGTGCCACCAGTGATCCTGGACAGGGACGGCGGGAGAACCCAGATACGCAGTATTTT.

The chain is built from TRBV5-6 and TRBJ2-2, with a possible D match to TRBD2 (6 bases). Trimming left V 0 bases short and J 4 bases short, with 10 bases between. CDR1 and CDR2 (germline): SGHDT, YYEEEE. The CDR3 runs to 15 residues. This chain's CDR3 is CASSLGGGTTGELFF. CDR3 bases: TGTGCCAGCAGCTTGGGTGGGGGGACCACCGGGGAGCTGTTTTTT.

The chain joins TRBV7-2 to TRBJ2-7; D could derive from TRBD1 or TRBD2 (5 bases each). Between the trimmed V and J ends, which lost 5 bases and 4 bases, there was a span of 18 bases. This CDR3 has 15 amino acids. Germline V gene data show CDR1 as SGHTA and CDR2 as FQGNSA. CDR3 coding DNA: TGTGCCAGCAGCCCCTGGGACGGGATGGGGTACGAGCAGTACTTC. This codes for CASSPWDGMGYEQYF. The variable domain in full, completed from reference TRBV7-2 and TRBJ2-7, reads GAGVSQSPSNKVTEKGKDVELRCDPISGHTALYWYRQSLGQGLEFLIYFQGNSAPDKSGLPSDRFSAERTGGSVSTLTIQRTQQEDSAVYLCASSPWDGMGYEQYFGPGTRLTVT.

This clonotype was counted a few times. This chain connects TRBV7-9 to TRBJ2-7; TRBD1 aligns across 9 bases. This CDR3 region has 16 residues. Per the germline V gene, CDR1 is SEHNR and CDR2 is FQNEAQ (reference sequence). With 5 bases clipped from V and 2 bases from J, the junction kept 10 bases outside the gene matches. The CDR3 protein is CASSHIPGQGTYEQYF. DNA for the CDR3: TGTGCCAGCAGCCACATTCCGGGACAGGGCACCTACGAGCAGTACTTC.

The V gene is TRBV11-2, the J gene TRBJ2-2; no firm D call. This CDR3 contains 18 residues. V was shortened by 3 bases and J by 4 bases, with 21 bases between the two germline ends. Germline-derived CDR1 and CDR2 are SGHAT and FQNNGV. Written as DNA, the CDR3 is TGTGCCAGCAGCTTTAGTAGCCGATTCGGGCAGCCCACCGGGGAGCTGTTTTTT. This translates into CASSFSSRFGQPTGELFF.

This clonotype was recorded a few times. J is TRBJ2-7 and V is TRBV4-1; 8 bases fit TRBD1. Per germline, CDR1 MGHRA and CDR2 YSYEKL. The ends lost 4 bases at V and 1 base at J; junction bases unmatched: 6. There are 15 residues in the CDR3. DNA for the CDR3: TGCGCCAGCAGCCCCCGGACAGGGCTATCCTACGAGCAGTACTTC. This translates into CASSPRTGLSYEQYF.

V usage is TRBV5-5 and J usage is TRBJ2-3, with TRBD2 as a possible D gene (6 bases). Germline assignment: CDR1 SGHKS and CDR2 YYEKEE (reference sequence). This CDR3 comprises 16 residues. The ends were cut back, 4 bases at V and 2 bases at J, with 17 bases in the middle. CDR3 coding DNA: TGTGCCAGCAGCATCGGACTAAGCCCTTTCACAGATACGCAGTATTTT. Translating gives CASSIGLSPFTDTQYF.

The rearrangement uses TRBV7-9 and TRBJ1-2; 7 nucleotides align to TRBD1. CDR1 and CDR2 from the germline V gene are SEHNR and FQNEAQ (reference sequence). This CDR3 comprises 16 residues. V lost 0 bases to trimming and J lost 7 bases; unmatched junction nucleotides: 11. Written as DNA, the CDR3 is TGTGCCAGCAGCTTAGCACCGACAGGGAGGTATGGTGGCTACACCTTC. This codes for CASSLAPTGRYGGYTF.

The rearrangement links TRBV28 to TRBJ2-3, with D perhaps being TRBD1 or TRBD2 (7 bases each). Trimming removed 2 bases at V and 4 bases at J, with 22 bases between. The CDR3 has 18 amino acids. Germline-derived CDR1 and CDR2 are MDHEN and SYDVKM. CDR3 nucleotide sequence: TGTGCCAGCAGTTTAGGGTACCGGAGACAGGGAGGGCCAGATACGCAGTATTTT. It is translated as CASSLGYRRQGGPDTQYF.

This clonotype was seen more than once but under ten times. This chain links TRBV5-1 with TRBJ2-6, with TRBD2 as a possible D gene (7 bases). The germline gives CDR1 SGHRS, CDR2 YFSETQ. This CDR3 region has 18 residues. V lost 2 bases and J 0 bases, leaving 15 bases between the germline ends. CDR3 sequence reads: CASSFRGARGSGANVLTF. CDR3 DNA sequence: TGCGCCAGCAGCTTTCGGGGGGCGCGCGGCTCTGGGGCCAACGTCCTGACTTTC.

CDR3 in DNA: TGTGCCAGCAGTCCTCTTTGGACAGGAGTCTCCTACGAGCAGTACTTC. Translation: CASSPLWTGVSYEQYF. The rearrangement joins TRBV28 to TRBJ2-7, with 7 positions matching TRBD1. Germline values: CDR1 MDHEN, CDR2 SYDVKM. V lost 5 bases and J lost 0; bases outside the gene matches: 10. The length of the CDR3 is 16 residues.

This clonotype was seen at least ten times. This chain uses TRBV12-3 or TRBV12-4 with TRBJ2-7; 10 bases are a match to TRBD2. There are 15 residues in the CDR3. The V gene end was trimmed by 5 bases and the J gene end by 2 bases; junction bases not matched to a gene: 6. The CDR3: CASSHGLADPYEQYF. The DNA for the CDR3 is TGTGCCAGCAGTCACGGACTAGCGGACCCCTACGAGCAGTACTTC.

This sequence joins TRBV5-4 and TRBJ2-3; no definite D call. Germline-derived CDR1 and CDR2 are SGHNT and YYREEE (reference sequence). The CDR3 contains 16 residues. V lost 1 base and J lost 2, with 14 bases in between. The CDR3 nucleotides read TGTGCCAGCAGCTTGCGAGCCAAACTAACCACAGATACGCAGTATTTT. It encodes CASSLRAKLTTDTQYF.

Here the CDR3 reads CASSYRDRGFPEQFF. The CDR3 region has the DNA TGTGCCAGCAGTTACCGGGACAGGGGCTTCCCCGAGCAGTTCTTC. The chain carries TRBV6-5 and TRBJ2-1, with 10 bases matching TRBD1. J gave up 10 bases and V 2 bases, and 8 bases lay outside the gene matches. Germline V lookup: CDR1 MNHEY, CDR2 SVGAGI. CDR3 length equals 15 residues.

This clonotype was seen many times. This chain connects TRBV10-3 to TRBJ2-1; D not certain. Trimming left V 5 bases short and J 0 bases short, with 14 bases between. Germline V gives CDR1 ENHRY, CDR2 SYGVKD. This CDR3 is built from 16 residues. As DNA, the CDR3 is TGTGCCATCAGTTCGAGGACCGCAAGCTCCTACAATGAGCAGTTCTTC. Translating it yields CAISSRTASSYNEQFF.

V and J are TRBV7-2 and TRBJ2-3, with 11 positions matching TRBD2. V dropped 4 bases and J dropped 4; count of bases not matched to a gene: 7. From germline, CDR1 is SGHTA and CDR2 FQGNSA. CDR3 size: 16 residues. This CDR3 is CASSSLAGGPPDTQYF. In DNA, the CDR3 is TGTGCCAGCAGCTCTTTAGCGGGAGGGCCGCCAGATACGCAGTATTTT.

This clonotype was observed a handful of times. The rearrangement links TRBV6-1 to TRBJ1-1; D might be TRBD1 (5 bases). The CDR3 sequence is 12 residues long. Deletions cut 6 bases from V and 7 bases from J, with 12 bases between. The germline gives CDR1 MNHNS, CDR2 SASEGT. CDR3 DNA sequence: TGTGCCAGCAGCTGGGACGGCCATGAAGCTTTCTTT. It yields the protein CASSWDGHEAFF.

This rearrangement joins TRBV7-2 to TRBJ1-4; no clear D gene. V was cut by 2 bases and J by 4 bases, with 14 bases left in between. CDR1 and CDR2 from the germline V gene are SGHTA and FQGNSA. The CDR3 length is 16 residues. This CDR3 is CASSLKSELSNEKLFF. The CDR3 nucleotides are TGTGCCAGCAGCTTAAAGTCGGAGTTGAGTAATGAAAAACTGTTTTTT.